This TCR beta chain was captured by sequencing in a study of blood T cell repertoires in COVID-19. CDR3 length equals 16 residues. V lost 6 bases to trimming and J lost 4 bases, with 19 bases between them. CDR1 and CDR2 (germline): LGHNA, YSLEER. In the original workflow: Estimates of nucleated cell counts were drawn from the amplification of reference gene primers. Produced via immunoSEQ multiplex PCR; TCRdb's table is partial and in-frame only. That table gives V, J and clone size, and the DNA gave D and trimming. The repertoire includes some 200,000 clones, roughly four fifths of them detected once, and approximately 5.2% sits in the top ten.

The origin of this receptor is a woman in her seventies with COVID-19, enrolled during active disease. The V call is TRBV4-3, the J call TRBJ1-3, with D uncertain. The material sequenced was peripheral blood. CDR3 loop: CASSVKPGSSGNTIYF. Here the CDR3 DNA reads TGCGCCAGCAGTGTAAAGCCGGGTTCCTCCGGAAACACCATATATTTT.